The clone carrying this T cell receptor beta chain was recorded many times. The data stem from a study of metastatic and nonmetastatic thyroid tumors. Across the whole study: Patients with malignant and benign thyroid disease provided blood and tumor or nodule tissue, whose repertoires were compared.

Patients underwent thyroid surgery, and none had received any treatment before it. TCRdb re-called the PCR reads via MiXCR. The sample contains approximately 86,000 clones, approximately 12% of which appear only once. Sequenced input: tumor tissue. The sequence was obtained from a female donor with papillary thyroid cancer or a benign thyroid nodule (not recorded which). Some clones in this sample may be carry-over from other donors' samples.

Here the CDR3 reads CASSAQREGRNEQFF. In nucleotides, the CDR3 is TGTGCCAGCAGTGCTCAGCGGGAGGGCCGCAATGAGCAGTTCTTC. The chain couples TRBV6-1 to TRBJ2-1; 10 bases agree with TRBD2. Trimming took 4 bases from V and 6 from J; bases not matched to a gene: 6. The CDR3 covers 15 residues. CDR1 is MNHNS, CDR2 SASEGT, per germline.